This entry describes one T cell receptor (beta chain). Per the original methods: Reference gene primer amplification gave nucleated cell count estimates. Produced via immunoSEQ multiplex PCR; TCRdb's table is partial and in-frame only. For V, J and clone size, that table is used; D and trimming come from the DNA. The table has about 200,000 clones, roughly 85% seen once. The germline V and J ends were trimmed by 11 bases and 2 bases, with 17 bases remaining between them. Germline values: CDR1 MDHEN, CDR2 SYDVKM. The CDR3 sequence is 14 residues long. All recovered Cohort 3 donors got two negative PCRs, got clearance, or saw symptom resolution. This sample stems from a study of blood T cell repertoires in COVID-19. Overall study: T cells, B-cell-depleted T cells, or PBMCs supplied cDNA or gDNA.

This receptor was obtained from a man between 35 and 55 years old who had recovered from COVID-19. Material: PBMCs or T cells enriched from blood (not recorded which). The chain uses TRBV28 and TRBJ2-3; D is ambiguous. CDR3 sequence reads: CAAARKRDTDTQYF. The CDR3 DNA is TGTGCCGCAGCAAGAAAGCGAGACACAGATACGCAGTATTTT.